A selection of T cell receptor beta chains follows, all from one sample in a study of OX40 agonist ivuxolimab in advanced cancers. The protocol was immunoSEQ multiplex PCR, while the TCRdb copy is restricted to in-frame clones and leaves out a portion. The data show roughly 81,000 clones, with 70% to 90% seen just once and about 0.45% held by the top ten. The source material was CD4+ or CD8+ T cells sorted from blood, sampled in a trial of the OX40 agonist ivuxolimab. These receptors originate from an adult with an advanced solid tumor such as melanoma, head and neck, liver or kidney cancer. Each CDR3 is given with its conserved first and last residue. A D gene is named only where the DNA matches it firmly. Size values are once, few and many counts, or a class for expanded clones, and some rows have none.

d_call: NA
clone_size: NA
j_call: TRBJ1-1
v_call: TRBV5-6
cdr3_aa: CASSLGRIEAFF
cdr3_nt: TGTGCCAGCAGCTTGGGGCGGATTGAAGCTTTCTTT

d_call: NA
clone_size: NA
j_call: TRBJ1-1
v_call: TRBV10-2
cdr3_aa: CASSPQGPTEAFF
cdr3_nt: TGCGCCAGCAGTCCACAGGGTCCCACTGAAGCTTTCTTT

d_call: NA
clone_size: NA
j_call: TRBJ2-5
v_call: TRBV11-3
cdr3_aa: CASSAVLGAQYF
cdr3_nt: TGTGCCAGCAGCGCCGTTCTTGGTGCCCAGTACTTC

d_call: NA
clone_size: NA
j_call: TRBJ2-5
v_call: TRBV5-1
cdr3_aa: CASSLASRDQETQYF
cdr3_nt: TGCGCCAGCAGCTTGGCCTCTAGGGACCAAGAGACCCAGTACTTC

d_call: NA
clone_size: NA
j_call: TRBJ2-7
v_call: TRBV14
cdr3_aa: CASSQFTESSGGRSKQYF
cdr3_nt: TGTGCCAGCAGCCAATTTACCGAATCTAGTGGGGGTAGAAGTAAACAGTACTTC

d_call: NA
clone_size: NA
j_call: TRBJ2-1
v_call: TRBV9
cdr3_aa: CASSVASGGYNEQFF
cdr3_nt: TGTGCCAGCAGCGTAGCGAGTGGGGGGTACAATGAGCAGTTCTTC

d_call: NA
clone_size: NA
j_call: TRBJ1-1
v_call: TRBV6-6
cdr3_aa: CASSKTRGEAFF
cdr3_nt: TGTGCCAGCAGTAAGACACGGGGTGAAGCTTTCTTT

d_call: NA
clone_size: NA
j_call: TRBJ2-7
v_call: TRBV18
cdr3_aa: CASSSSAGQPYEQYF
cdr3_nt: TGTGCCAGCTCATCCTCGGCAGGGCAACCCTACGAGCAGTACTTC

d_call: NA
clone_size: NA
j_call: TRBJ1-4
v_call: TRBV18
cdr3_aa: CASSPRHATNEKLFF
cdr3_nt: TGTGCCAGCTCACCACGGCACGCAACTAATGAAAAACTGTTTTTT

d_call: NA
clone_size: NA
j_call: TRBJ2-2
v_call: TRBV7-2
cdr3_aa: CASSPPTGNTGELFF
cdr3_nt: TGTGCCAGCAGCCCCCCAACAGGGAACACCGGGGAGCTGTTTTTT

d_call: NA
clone_size: NA
j_call: TRBJ2-3
v_call: TRBV5-1
cdr3_aa: CASSYRGQPSDTQYF
cdr3_nt: TGCGCCAGCAGCTACCGGGGCCAGCCTTCGGATACGCAGTATTTT

d_call: NA
clone_size: NA
j_call: TRBJ1-4
v_call: TRBV27
cdr3_aa: CASSDRGALDEKLFF
cdr3_nt: TGTGCCAGCAGCGACCGTGGGGCCCTGGATGAAAAACTGTTTTTT

d_call: NA
clone_size: NA
j_call: TRBJ2-5
v_call: TRBV5-1
cdr3_aa: CASSLGDRTQETQYF
cdr3_nt: TGCGCCAGCAGCTTGGGAGACAGGACCCAAGAGACCCAGTACTTC

d_call: NA
clone_size: NA
j_call: TRBJ2-1
v_call: TRBV5-4
cdr3_aa: CASSLEPLAYNEQFF
cdr3_nt: TGTGCCAGCAGCTTGGAGCCACTAGCCTACAATGAGCAGTTCTTC

d_call: TRBD1
clone_size: once
j_call: TRBJ2-1
v_call: TRBV2
cdr3_aa: CASSAQGVGQFF
cdr3_nt: TGTGCCAGCAGTGCTCAGGGGGTAGGGCAGTTCTTC

d_call: TRBD1
clone_size: NA
j_call: TRBJ2-4
v_call: TRBV6-4
cdr3_aa: CASSCRRTGVQNIQYF
cdr3_nt: TGTGCCAGCAGTTGTCGCCGGACAGGGGTCCAAAACATTCAGTACTTC

d_call: NA
clone_size: NA
j_call: TRBJ1-3
v_call: TRBV7-9
cdr3_aa: CASSAVEPGGNTIYF
cdr3_nt: TGTGCCAGCAGCGCCGTAGAACCGGGCGGAAACACCATATATTTT

d_call: NA
clone_size: NA
j_call: TRBJ2-7
v_call: TRBV28
cdr3_aa: CASSPGGRRQYF
cdr3_nt: TGTGCCAGCAGCCCCGGCGGGCGTAGACAGTACTTC

d_call: NA
clone_size: NA
j_call: TRBJ2-1
v_call: TRBV5-1
cdr3_aa: CASSSSRGVAYNEQFF
cdr3_nt: TGCGCCAGCAGCTCCTCCAGGGGGGTGGCGTACAATGAGCAGTTCTTC

d_call: NA
clone_size: once
j_call: TRBJ1-1
v_call: TRBV6-1
cdr3_aa: CASSAFREAFF
cdr3_nt: TGTGCCAGCAGTGCTTTTAGAGAAGCTTTCTTT

d_call: TRBD1
clone_size: NA
j_call: TRBJ2-7
v_call: TRBV5-5
cdr3_aa: CASSWGQGLYEQYF
cdr3_nt: TGTGCCAGCAGCTGGGGACAGGGGCTATACGAGCAGTACTTC

d_call: NA
clone_size: NA
j_call: TRBJ2-3
v_call: TRBV19
cdr3_aa: CASSILLTAGTDTQYF
cdr3_nt: TGTGCCAGTAGCATCTTATTGACAGCGGGCACAGATACGCAGTATTTT

d_call: TRBD1
clone_size: NA
j_call: TRBJ2-6
v_call: TRBV7-9
cdr3_aa: CASSLGDRGAGANVLTF
cdr3_nt: TGTGCCAGCAGCTTAGGGGACAGGGGGGCCGGGGCCAACGTCCTGACTTTC

d_call: TRBD1
clone_size: NA
j_call: TRBJ1-1
v_call: TRBV5-6
cdr3_aa: CASSTRQGGEAFF
cdr3_nt: TGTGCCAGCAGCACACGACAGGGCGGTGAAGCTTTCTTT

d_call: NA
clone_size: NA
j_call: TRBJ2-5
v_call: TRBV9
cdr3_aa: CASSVGGYQETQYF
cdr3_nt: TGTGCCAGCAGCGTAGGGGGCTACCAAGAGACCCAGTACTTC

d_call: NA
clone_size: NA
j_call: TRBJ1-2
v_call: TRBV28
cdr3_aa: CASGGGLRGYTF
cdr3_nt: TGTGCCAGCGGCGGAGGGCTTCGTGGCTACACCTTC

d_call: NA
clone_size: NA
j_call: TRBJ1-6
v_call: TRBV5-6
cdr3_aa: CASSLVRQPGNSPLHF
cdr3_nt: TGTGCCAGCAGCCTTGTCAGGCAGCCTGGTAATTCACCCCTCCACTTT

d_call: TRBD1
clone_size: NA
j_call: TRBJ2-1
v_call: TRBV5-6
cdr3_aa: CASQTGGNNEQFF
cdr3_nt: TGTGCCAGCCAAACAGGGGGCAACAATGAGCAGTTCTTC

d_call: NA
clone_size: NA
j_call: TRBJ2-7
v_call: TRBV7-9
cdr3_aa: CASSVWHRESYEQYF
cdr3_nt: TGTGCCAGCAGCGTTTGGCACAGGGAGTCTTACGAGCAGTACTTC

d_call: NA
clone_size: NA
j_call: TRBJ2-1
v_call: TRBV7-2
cdr3_aa: CASQSPGFRVDNEQFF
cdr3_nt: TGTGCCAGCCAATCCCCAGGATTTCGAGTGGACAATGAGCAGTTCTTC

d_call: NA
clone_size: NA
j_call: TRBJ1-2
v_call: TRBV6-6
cdr3_aa: CASSYQGGANYGYTF
cdr3_nt: TGTGCCAGCAGTTATCAAGGAGGGGCGAACTATGGCTACACCTTC

d_call: TRBD1
clone_size: NA
j_call: TRBJ1-2
v_call: TRBV29-1
cdr3_aa: CSVEGPGGGGGYTF
cdr3_nt: TGCAGCGTTGAAGGACCAGGGGGCGGAGGTGGCTACACCTTC

d_call: NA
clone_size: once
j_call: TRBJ1-3
v_call: TRBV9
cdr3_aa: CASSVNSRGGSSGNTIYF
cdr3_nt: TGTGCCAGCAGCGTAAATTCACGGGGAGGTAGCTCTGGAAACACCATATATTTT

d_call: TRBD2
clone_size: few
j_call: TRBJ2-1
v_call: TRBV14
cdr3_aa: CASSHSPGLASNEQFF
cdr3_nt: TGTGCCAGCAGCCACTCACCGGGACTAGCGTCCAATGAGCAGTTCTTC

d_call: NA
clone_size: NA
j_call: TRBJ1-1
v_call: TRBV6-5
cdr3_aa: CASSYLGNTEAFF
cdr3_nt: TGTGCCAGCAGTTACCTGGGAAACACTGAAGCTTTCTTT

d_call: NA
clone_size: NA
j_call: TRBJ1-4
v_call: TRBV10-3
cdr3_aa: CAISEMGLTNEKLFF
cdr3_nt: TGTGCCATCAGTGAAATGGGTTTAACTAATGAAAAACTGTTTTTT

d_call: NA
clone_size: NA
j_call: TRBJ1-3
v_call: TRBV6-5
cdr3_aa: CASSLRWSTGNTIYF
cdr3_nt: TGTGCCAGCAGCCTTCGATGGAGCACTGGAAACACCATATATTTT

d_call: TRBD1
clone_size: NA
j_call: TRBJ1-2
v_call: TRBV5-6
cdr3_aa: CASSTGTVGYTF
cdr3_nt: TGTGCCAGCAGTACCGGGACAGTAGGCTACACCTTC

d_call: NA
clone_size: NA
j_call: TRBJ1-1
v_call: TRBV6-6
cdr3_aa: CASRDRPGGDTEAFF
cdr3_nt: TGTGCCAGCAGGGATCGACCGGGGGGGGACACTGAAGCTTTCTTT

d_call: NA
clone_size: NA
j_call: TRBJ1-1
v_call: TRBV18
cdr3_aa: CASSRWENTEAFF
cdr3_nt: TGTGCCAGCTCAAGGTGGGAGAACACTGAAGCTTTCTTT

d_call: NA
clone_size: NA
j_call: TRBJ2-1
v_call: TRBV4-2
cdr3_aa: CASSPASPSYNEQFF
cdr3_nt: TGTGCCAGCAGCCCGGCCAGTCCTTCATACAATGAGCAGTTCTTC

d_call: TRBD1
clone_size: NA
j_call: TRBJ1-5
v_call: TRBV5-1
cdr3_aa: CASSLGTGGRNQPQHF
cdr3_nt: TGCGCCAGCAGCTTGGGGACAGGGGGCCGCAATCAGCCCCAGCATTTT

d_call: NA
clone_size: NA
j_call: TRBJ2-2
v_call: TRBV5-1
cdr3_aa: CASSLAGDTGELFF
cdr3_nt: TGCGCCAGCAGCTTGGCAGGGGACACCGGGGAGCTGTTTTTT

d_call: TRBD1
clone_size: NA
j_call: TRBJ2-3
v_call: TRBV15
cdr3_aa: CATSSTGTGASDTQYF
cdr3_nt: TGTGCCACCAGCAGTACCGGGACAGGGGCTTCAGATACGCAGTATTTT

d_call: NA
clone_size: NA
j_call: TRBJ2-3
v_call: TRBV9
cdr3_aa: CASSVESGGPTDTQYF
cdr3_nt: TGTGCCAGCAGCGTAGAGAGTGGGGGACCCACAGATACGCAGTATTTT

d_call: NA
clone_size: NA
j_call: TRBJ2-5
v_call: TRBV7-2
cdr3_aa: CASSLGLVEQETQYF
cdr3_nt: TGTGCCAGCAGCTTAGGACTAGTGGAACAAGAGACCCAGTACTTC

d_call: TRBD1
clone_size: NA
j_call: TRBJ1-5
v_call: TRBV19
cdr3_aa: CASSMGGDRLKQPQHF
cdr3_nt: TGTGCCAGTAGTATGGGGGGGGACAGGCTCAAACAGCCCCAGCATTTT

d_call: NA
clone_size: NA
j_call: TRBJ1-1
v_call: TRBV6-5
cdr3_aa: CASRDRRHTEAFF
cdr3_nt: TGTGCCAGCAGAGACCGACGGCACACTGAAGCTTTCTTT

d_call: TRBD1
clone_size: NA
j_call: TRBJ2-4
v_call: TRBV4-1
cdr3_aa: CASSQEGRTGSRRIQYF
cdr3_nt: TGCGCCAGCAGCCAAGAGGGGAGGACAGGGAGCCGTAGAATTCAGTACTTC

d_call: NA
clone_size: NA
j_call: TRBJ1-2
v_call: TRBV7-2
cdr3_aa: CASSLVGSTNAYGYTF
cdr3_nt: TGTGCCAGCAGCTTAGTGGGCAGCACCAACGCCTATGGCTACACCTTC

d_call: NA
clone_size: NA
j_call: TRBJ1-1
v_call: TRBV11-1
cdr3_aa: CASSKGRTTEAFF
cdr3_nt: TGTGCCAGCAGTAAGGGACGGACCACTGAAGCTTTCTTT

d_call: NA
clone_size: NA
j_call: TRBJ1-2
v_call: TRBV7-8
cdr3_aa: CASSFRMGYGGYTF
cdr3_nt: TGTGCCAGCAGCTTCCGCATGGGGTATGGTGGCTACACCTTC

d_call: TRBD2
clone_size: NA
j_call: TRBJ2-5
v_call: TRBV7-3
cdr3_aa: CASSLASGGAQETQYF
cdr3_nt: TGTGCCAGCAGCTTAGCCAGCGGGGGGGCTCAAGAGACCCAGTACTTC

d_call: NA
clone_size: NA
j_call: TRBJ1-5
v_call: TRBV6-1
cdr3_aa: CASNESGKQPQHF
cdr3_nt: TGTGCCAGCAATGAAAGCGGGAAACAGCCCCAGCATTTT

d_call: NA
clone_size: NA
j_call: TRBJ2-5
v_call: TRBV19
cdr3_aa: CASSPRQGGETQYF
cdr3_nt: TGTGCCAGTAGTCCAAGACAGGGAGGGGAGACCCAGTACTTC

d_call: NA
clone_size: NA
j_call: TRBJ1-5
v_call: TRBV7-3
cdr3_aa: CASSLDGNQPQHF
cdr3_nt: TGTGCCAGCAGCTTAGACGGCAATCAGCCCCAGCATTTT